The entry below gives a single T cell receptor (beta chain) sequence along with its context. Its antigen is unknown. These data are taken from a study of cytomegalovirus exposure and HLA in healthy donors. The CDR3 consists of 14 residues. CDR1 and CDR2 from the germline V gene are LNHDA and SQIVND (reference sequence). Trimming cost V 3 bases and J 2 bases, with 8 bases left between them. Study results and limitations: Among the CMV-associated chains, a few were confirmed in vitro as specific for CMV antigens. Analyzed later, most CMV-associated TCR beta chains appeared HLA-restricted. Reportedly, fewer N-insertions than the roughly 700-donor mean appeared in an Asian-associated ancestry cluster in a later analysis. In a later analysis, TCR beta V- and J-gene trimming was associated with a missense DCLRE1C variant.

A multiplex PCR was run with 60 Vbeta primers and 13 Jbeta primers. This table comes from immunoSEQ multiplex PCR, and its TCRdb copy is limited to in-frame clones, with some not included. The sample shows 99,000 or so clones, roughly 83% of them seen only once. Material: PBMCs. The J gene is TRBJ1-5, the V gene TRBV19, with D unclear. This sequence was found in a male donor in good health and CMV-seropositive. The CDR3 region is CASSIEGRNQPQHF. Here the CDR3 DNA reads TGTGCCAGTAGTATTGAGGGCCGCAATCAGCCCCAGCATTTT.